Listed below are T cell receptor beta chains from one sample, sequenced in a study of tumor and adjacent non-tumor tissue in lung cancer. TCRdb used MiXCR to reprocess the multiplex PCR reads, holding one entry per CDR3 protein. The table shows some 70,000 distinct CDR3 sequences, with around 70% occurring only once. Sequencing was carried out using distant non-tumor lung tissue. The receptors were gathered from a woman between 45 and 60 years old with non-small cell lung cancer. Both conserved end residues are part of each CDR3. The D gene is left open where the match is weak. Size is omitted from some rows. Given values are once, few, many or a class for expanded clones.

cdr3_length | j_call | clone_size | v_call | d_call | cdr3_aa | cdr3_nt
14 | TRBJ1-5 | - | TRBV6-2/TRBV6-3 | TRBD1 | CASRQGGAIQPQHF | TGTGCCAGCAGACAGGGGGGCGCCATTCAGCCTCAGCATTTT
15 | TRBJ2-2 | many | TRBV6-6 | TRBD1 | CASSTGTGITGELFF | TGTGCCAGCAGTACAGGGACAGGGATCACCGGGGAGCTGTTTTTT
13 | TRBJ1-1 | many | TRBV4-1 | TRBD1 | CASSTTGDTEAFF | TGCGCCAGCAGCACTACAGGGGACACTGAAGCTTTCTTT
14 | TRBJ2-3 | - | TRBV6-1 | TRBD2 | CANSEITSGNTQYF | TGTGCCAACAGTGAAATAACTAGCGGGAATACGCAGTATTTT
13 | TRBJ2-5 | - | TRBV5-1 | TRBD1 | CASYDRVQETQYF | TGCGCCAGCTACGACAGGGTCCAAGAGACCCAGTACTTC
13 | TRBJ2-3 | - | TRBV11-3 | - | CASSIRRTDTQYF | TGTGCCAGCAGCATCAGGCGTACAGATACACAATATTTT
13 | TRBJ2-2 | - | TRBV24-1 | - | CATSPLTTGELFF | TGTGCCACTAGTCCTTTGACCACCGGGGAGCTGTTTTTT
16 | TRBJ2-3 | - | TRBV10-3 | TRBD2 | CAISDRASGKTDTRYF | TGTGCCATCAGTGACAGGGCTAGCGGGAAGACAGATACGCGGTATTTT
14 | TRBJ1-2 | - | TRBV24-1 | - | CATRDDRQAEGYTF | TGTGCCACCAGGGATGATAGACAGGCGGAAGGCTACACCTTC
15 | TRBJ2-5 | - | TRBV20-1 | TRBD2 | CSSRVGAGVGETQYF | TGCAGTTCTAGAGTCGGCGCGGGAGTAGGAGAGACCCAATACTTC
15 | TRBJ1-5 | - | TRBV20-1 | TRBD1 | CSVPREQGPDQPQHF | TGCAGTGTCCCCCGGGAACAGGGGCCGGATCAGCCCCAGCATTTT
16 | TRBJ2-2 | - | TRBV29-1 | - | CSLKNPGTSNTGKLFF | TGCAGCCTCAAGAACCCCGGGACATCGAACACCGGGAAGCTGTTTTTT
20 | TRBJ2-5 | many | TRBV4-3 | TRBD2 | CASSHFLGGLAGGLQETQYF | TGCGCCAGCAGCCACTTTCTTGGGGGACTAGCGGGAGGGCTACAGGAGACCCAGTACTTC
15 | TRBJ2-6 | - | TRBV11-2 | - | CHSSRFHSGANVLTF | TGTCACAGCAGCCGTTTCCACTCTGGGGCCAACGTCCTGACTTTC
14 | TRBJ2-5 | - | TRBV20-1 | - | CCAQYQVIQETQYF | TGCTGTGCCCAGTACCAGGTCATCCAAGAGACCCAGTACTTC
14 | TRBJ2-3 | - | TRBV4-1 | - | CTSSSSARKDTQYF | TGCACCAGCAGCTCAAGCGCCAGGAAGGATACGCAGTATTTT
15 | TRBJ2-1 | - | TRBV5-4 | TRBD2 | CVSRPGLADYNEQFF | TGTGTCAGCAGGCCGGGACTAGCTGATTACAATGAACAGTTCTTC
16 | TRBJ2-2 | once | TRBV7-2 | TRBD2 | CASSFGLAGVTGELFF | TGTGCCAGCAGCTTTGGACTAGCGGGTGTGACCGGGGAGCTGTTTTTT
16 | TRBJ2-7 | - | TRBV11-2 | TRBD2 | CASSRMILAGDNKQYF | TGTGCCAGCAGCCGGATGATACTAGCGGGGGACAATAAACAGTACTTC
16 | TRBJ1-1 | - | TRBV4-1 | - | CASSQDRYRANIKAFF | TGCGCCAGTAGCCAAGATCGTTACAGGGCGAACATTAAAGCTTTCTTT
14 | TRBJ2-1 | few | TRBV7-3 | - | CASSPEDGYNEQFF | TGTGCCAGCAGCCCAGAGGACGGATACAATGAGCAGTTCTTC
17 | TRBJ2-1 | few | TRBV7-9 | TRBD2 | CASSLEAGGQSYNEQFF | TGTGCCAGCAGCTTAGAAGCGGGAGGGCAATCCTACAATGAGCAGTTCTTC
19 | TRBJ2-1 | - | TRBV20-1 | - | CGAREQGLRSGVAYNEQFF | TGCGGTGCTAGAGAGCAAGGTCTTCGATCGGGAGTAGCATACAATGAGCAGTTCTTC
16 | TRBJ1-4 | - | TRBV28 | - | CASSLDGVATNEKLFF | TGTGCCAGCAGTTTAGATGGAGTTGCAACTAATGAAAAACTGTTTTTT
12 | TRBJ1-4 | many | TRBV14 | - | CASSPYQGKLFF | TGTGCCAGCAGCCCTTATCAGGGAAAACTGTTTTTT
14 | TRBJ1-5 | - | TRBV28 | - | CASSGAGTSQPQHF | TGTGCCAGCAGCGGTGCTGGGACGAGTCAGCCCCAGCATTTT
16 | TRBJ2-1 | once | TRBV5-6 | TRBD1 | CASGADRGETYNEPFF | TGTGCCAGCGGCGCCGACAGGGGGGAAACCTACAATGAGCCGTTCTTC
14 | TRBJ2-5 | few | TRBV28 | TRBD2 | CASRTSGRWETQYF | TGTGCCAGCAGGACTAGCGGGAGATGGGAGACCCAGTACTTC
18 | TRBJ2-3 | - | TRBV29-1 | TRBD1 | CSVEDFVGRGLNTDTQYF | TGCAGCGTTGAAGATTTTGTCGGCAGGGGGTTAAACACAGATACACAGTATTTT
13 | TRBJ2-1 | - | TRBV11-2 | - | CDSSPGALNEQFF | TGTGACAGCAGTCCGGGAGCTCTCAATGAGCAGTTCTTC
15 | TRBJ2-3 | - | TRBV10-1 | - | CASSEGDFSTDTQNF | TGCGCCAGCAGCGAAGGGGACTTCAGCACAGATACGCAGAATTTT
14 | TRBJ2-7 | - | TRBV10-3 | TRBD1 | CAIRSGTGITEQYF | TGTGCCATCAGATCCGGGACAGGGATTACGGAGCAGTACTTT
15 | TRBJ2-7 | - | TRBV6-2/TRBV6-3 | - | CASSYLWANSYDQYF | TGTGCCAGCAGTTACTTGTGGGCCAACTCCTACGACCAGTACTTC
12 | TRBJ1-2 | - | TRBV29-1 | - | CSVDQKELGYTF | TGCAGCGTGGACCAAAAGGAGCTGGGCTACACCTTC
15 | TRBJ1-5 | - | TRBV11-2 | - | CASSLAGPGNQTQHF | TGTGCCAGCAGCTTAGCGGGTCCAGGCAACCAGACCCAGCATTTT
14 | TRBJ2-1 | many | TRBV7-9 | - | CASSNPQSGNEQFF | TGTGCCAGCAGCAATCCGCAGTCGGGGAATGAGCAGTTCTTC